The sequence of this T cell receptor beta chain was determined in a study of T cell responses to AZD1222 COVID-19 vaccine. General study results and limits: Sampling that yielded the repertoires occurred only after the peak T cell response.

Germline CDR1 reads MNHEY; CDR2 reads SMNVEV (reference sequence). Trimming stripped 4 bases from V and 4 bases from J, with 20 bases between. The CDR3 has 17 residues. Profiling relied on immunoSEQ multiplex PCR, and the TCRdb table lists in-frame clones only, not all of them. The data show about 120,000 clones, with roughly 92% seen just once and more than 1.5% held by the top ten. About this clone: Its antigen is undetermined.

Specimen: peripheral blood, collected 28 days after the second AZD1222 dose. This TCR derives from an adult who received the AZD1222 COVID-19 vaccine. The genes are TRBV27 and TRBJ1-5, with unresolved D. CDR3: CASSSTFSSVTNQPQHF. CDR3 DNA: TGTGCCAGCAGTTCAACCTTCTCGTCAGTCACTAATCAGCCCCAGCATTTT.